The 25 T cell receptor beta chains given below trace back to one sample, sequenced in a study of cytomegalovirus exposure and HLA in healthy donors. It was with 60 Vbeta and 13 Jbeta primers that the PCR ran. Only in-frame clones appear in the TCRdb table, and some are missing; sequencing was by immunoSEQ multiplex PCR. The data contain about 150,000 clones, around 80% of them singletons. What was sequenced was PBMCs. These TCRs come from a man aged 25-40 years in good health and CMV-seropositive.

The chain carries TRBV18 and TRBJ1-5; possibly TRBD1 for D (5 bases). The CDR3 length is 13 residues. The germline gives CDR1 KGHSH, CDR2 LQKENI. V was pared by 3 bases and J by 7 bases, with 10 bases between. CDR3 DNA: TGTGCCAGCTCACCCAGGGAGGGGCAGCCCCAGCATTTT. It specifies CASSPREGQPQHF.

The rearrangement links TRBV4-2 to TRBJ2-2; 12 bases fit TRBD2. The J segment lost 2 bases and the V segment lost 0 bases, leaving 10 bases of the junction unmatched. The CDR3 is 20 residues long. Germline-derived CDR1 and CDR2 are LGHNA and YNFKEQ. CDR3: CASSQDGAGLAGPNTGELFF. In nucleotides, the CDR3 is TGTGCCAGCAGCCAAGACGGGGCGGGACTAGCGGGCCCCAACACCGGGGAGCTGTTTTTT.

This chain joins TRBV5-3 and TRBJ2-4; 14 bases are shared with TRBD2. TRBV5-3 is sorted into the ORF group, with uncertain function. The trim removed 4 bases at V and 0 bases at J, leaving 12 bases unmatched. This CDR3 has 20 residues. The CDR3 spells CARSLSSGTSGRLAKNIQYF. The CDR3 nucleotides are TGTGCCAGAAGCCTAAGCTCCGGGACTAGCGGGAGACTAGCCAAAAACATTCAGTACTTC.

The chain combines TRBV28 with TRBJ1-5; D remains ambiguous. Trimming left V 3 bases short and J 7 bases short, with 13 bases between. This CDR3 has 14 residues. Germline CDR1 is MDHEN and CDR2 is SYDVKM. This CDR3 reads CASSLSLTGQPQHF. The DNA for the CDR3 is TGTGCCAGCAGTTTGAGCCTAACGGGGCAGCCCCAGCATTTT.

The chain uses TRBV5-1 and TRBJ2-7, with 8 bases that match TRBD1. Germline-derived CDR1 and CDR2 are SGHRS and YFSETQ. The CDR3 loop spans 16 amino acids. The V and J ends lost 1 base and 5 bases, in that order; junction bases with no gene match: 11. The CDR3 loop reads CASSLFPQGAEDEQYF. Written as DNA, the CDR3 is TGCGCCAGCAGCTTGTTCCCCCAGGGGGCTGAGGACGAGCAGTACTTC.

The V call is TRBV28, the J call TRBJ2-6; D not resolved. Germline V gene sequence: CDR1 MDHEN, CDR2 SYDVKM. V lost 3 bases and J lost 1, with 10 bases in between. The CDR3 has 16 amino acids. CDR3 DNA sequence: TGTGCCAGCAGTTTCGGCAGGTCGTCTGGGGCCAACGTCCTGACTTTC. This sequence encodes CASSFGRSSGANVLTF.

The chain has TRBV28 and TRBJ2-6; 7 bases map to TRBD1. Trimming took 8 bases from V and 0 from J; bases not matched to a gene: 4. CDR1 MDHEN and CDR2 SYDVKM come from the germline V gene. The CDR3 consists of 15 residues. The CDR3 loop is CASCTGASGANVLTF. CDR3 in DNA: TGTGCCAGCTGTACAGGGGCCTCTGGGGCCAACGTCCTGACTTTC.

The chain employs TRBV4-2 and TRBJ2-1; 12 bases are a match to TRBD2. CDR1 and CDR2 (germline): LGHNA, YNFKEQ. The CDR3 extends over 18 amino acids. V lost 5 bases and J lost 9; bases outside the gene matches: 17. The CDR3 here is CASSGGTSGLQVVGEQFF. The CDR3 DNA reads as TGTGCCAGCAGCGGCGGGACTAGCGGGCTCCAGGTCGTGGGTGAGCAGTTCTTC.

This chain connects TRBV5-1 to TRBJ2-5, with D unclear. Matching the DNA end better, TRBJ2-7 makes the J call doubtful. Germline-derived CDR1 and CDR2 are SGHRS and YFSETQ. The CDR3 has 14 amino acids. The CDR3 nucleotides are TGCGCCAGCAGCTTGGACCCTAGTACCTACGAGCAGTACTTC. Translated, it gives CASSLDPSTYEQYF.

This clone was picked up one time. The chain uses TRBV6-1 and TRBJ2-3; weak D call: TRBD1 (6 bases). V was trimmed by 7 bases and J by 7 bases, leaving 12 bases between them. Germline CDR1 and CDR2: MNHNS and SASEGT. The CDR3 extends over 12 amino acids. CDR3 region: CASTTGSNTQYF. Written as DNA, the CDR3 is TGTGCCAGCACCACAGGGTCCAATACGCAGTATTTT.

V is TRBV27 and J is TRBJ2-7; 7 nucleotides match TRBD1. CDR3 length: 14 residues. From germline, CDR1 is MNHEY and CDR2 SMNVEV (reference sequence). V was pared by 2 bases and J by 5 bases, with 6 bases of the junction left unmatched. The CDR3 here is CASSLTGVRHEQYF. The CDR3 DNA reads TGTGCCAGCAGTTTAACAGGGGTGAGGCACGAGCAGTACTTC.

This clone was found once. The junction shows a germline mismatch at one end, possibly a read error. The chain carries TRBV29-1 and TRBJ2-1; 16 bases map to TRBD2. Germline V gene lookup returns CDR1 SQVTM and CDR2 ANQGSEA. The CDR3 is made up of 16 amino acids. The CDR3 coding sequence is TGCAGCGTAGAAGGGACTAGCGGGAGGGCCGTCTATGAGCAGCTCTTC. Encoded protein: CSVEGTSGRAVYEQLF.

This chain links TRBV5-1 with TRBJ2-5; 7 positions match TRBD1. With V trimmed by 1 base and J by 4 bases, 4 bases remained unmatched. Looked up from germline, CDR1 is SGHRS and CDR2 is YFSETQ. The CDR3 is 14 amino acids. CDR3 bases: TGCGCCAGCAGCTTGACGGGACAGAGAGAGACCCAGTACTTC. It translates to CASSLTGQRETQYF.

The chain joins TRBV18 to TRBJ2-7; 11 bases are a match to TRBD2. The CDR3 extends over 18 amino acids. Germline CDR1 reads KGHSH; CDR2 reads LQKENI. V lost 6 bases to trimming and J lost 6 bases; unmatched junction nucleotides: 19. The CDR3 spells CASSPRFLAGGTIPEQYF. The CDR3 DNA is TGTGCCAGCTCGCCGAGATTTCTAGCGGGAGGAACAATCCCCGAGCAGTACTTC. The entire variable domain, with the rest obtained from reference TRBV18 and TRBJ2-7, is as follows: NAGVMQNPRHLVRRRGQEARLRCSPMKGHSHVYWYRQLPEEGLKFMVYLQKENIIDESGMPKERFSAEFPKEGPSILRIQQVVRGDSAAYFCASSPRFLAGGTIPEQYFGPGTRLTVT.

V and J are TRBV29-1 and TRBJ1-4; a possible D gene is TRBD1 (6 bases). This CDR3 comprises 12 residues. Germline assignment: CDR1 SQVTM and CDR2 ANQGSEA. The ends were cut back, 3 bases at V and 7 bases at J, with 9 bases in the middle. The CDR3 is CSVDAGVEKLFF. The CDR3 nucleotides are TGCAGCGTTGATGCAGGGGTTGAAAAACTGTTTTTT.

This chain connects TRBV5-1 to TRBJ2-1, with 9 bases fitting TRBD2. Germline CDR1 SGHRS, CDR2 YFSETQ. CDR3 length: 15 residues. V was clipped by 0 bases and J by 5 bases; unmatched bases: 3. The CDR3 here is CASSLALAGNNEQFF. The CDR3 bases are TGCGCCAGCAGCTTGGCTCTAGCGGGGAACAATGAGCAGTTCTTC.

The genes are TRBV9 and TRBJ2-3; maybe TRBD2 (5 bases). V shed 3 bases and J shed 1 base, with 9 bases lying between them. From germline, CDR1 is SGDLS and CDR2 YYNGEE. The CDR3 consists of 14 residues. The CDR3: CASSESGGTDTQYF. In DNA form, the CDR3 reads TGTGCCAGCAGCGAGAGCGGCGGCACAGATACGCAGTATTTT.

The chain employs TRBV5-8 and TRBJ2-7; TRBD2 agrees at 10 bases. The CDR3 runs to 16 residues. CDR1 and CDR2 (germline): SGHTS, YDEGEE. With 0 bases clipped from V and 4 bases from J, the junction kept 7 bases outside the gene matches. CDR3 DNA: TGTGCCAGCAGCTTGGAGGGGACTAGCGAGACATACGAGCAGTACTTC. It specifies CASSLEGTSETYEQYF.

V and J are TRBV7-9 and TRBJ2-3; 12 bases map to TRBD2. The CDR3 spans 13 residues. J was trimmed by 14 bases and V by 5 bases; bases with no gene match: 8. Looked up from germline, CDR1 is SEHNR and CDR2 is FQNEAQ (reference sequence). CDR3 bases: TGTGCCAGCAGCCAACCGACTAGCGGGAGTCGGTATTTT. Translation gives CASSQPTSGSRYF.

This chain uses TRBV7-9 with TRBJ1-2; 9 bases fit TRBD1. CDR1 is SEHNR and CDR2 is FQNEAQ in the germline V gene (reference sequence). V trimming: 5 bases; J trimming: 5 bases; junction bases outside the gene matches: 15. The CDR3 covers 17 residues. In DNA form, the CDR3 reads TGTGCCAGCAGCCCCGCTTTAGTACGGGACAGGGTTTATGGCTACACCTTC. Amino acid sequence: CASSPALVRDRVYGYTF.

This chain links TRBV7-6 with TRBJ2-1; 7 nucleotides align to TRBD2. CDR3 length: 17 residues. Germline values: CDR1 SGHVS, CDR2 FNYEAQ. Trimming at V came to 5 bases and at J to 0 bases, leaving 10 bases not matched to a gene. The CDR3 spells CASSPEQAGFSYNEQFF. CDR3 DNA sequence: TGTGCCAGCAGCCCAGAACAAGCGGGATTCTCCTACAATGAGCAGTTCTTC.

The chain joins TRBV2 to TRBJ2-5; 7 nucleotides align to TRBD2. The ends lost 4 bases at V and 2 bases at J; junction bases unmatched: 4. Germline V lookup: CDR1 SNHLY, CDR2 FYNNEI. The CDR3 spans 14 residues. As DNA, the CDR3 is TGTGCCAGCAGTGGTCGGGAGGCGCAAGAGACCCAGTACTTC. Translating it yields CASSGREAQETQYF. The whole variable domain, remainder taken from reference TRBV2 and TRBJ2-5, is EPEVTQTPSHQVTQMGQEVILRCVPISNHLYFYWYRQILGQKVEFLVSFYNNEISEKSEIFDDQFSVERPDGSNFTLKIRSTKLEDSAMYFCASSGREAQETQYFGPGTRLLVL.

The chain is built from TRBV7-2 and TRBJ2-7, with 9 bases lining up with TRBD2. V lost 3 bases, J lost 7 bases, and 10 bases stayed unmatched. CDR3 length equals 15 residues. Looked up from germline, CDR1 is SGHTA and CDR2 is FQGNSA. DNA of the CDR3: TGTGCCAGCAGCTTGTTGGCGGGAGGGGTGGGGGAGCAGTACTTC. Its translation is CASSLLAGGVGEQYF.

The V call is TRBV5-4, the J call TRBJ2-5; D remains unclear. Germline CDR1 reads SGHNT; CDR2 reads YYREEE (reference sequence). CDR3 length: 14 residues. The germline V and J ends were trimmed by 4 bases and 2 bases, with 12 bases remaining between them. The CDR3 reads CASSPTGGQETQYF. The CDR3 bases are TGTGCCAGCAGCCCCACCGGCGGACAAGAGACCCAGTACTTC.

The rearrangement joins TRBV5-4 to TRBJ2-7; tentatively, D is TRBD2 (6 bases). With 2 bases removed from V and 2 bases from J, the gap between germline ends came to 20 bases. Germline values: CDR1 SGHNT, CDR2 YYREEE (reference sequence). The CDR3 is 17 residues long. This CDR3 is CASSFSRFSGSTYEQYF. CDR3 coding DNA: TGTGCCAGCAGCTTCAGTCGGTTTAGCGGAAGCACCTACGAGCAGTACTTC.